These 23 T cell receptor beta chains were sequenced from one sample in a study of cytomegalovirus exposure and HLA in healthy donors. The PCR contained 60 Vbeta and 13 Jbeta primers. Assay: immunoSEQ multiplex PCR; the TCRdb copy retains only in-frame clones and omits some. Here the sample spans over 65,000 clones, more than 60% being singletons. The sequencing sample was made of PBMCs. These receptors originate from a human donor in good health.

The rearrangement joins TRBV6-4 to TRBJ1-1, with D possibly being TRBD1 (5 bases). The germline V gene encodes CDR1 MRHNA and CDR2 SNTAGT. CDR3 length: 13 amino acids. V was pared by 2 bases and J by 9 bases, with 13 bases between. CDR3 coding DNA: TGTGCCAGCAGTGACCAACTCGGGACTCAAGCTTTCTTT. Its translation: CASSDQLGTQAFF.

The chain carries TRBV4-1 and TRBJ2-5; 9 nucleotides match TRBD2. Germline CDR1 reads MGHRA; CDR2 reads YSYEKL. J lost 14 bases, V lost 3 bases, and 13 bases had no gene match. This CDR3 is 14 amino acids long. The DNA of the CDR3 is TGCGCCAGCAGCCAGGACCGATCCTGGACTAGCGCCTACTTC. Protein sequence: CASSQDRSWTSAYF.

The V call is TRBV5-1, the J call TRBJ1-1, with TRBD1 identical over 7 bases. Germline CDR1 is SGHRS and CDR2 is YFSETQ. V lost 4 bases to trimming and J lost 0 bases; unmatched junction nucleotides: 6. CDR3 length equals 15 residues. In DNA form, the CDR3 reads TGCGCCAGCAGCGAGGGACAGCCGGTGAACACTGAAGCTTTCTTT. Translated: CASSEGQPVNTEAFF.

V and J are TRBV4-3 and TRBJ2-2; 9 bases map to TRBD1. V lost 6 bases to trimming and J lost 4 bases; unmatched junction nucleotides: 6. The CDR3 length is 15 residues. From germline, CDR1 is LGHNA and CDR2 YSLEER. The CDR3 reads CASSPGQGRTGELFF. The CDR3 region has the DNA TGCGCCAGCAGTCCCGGACAGGGGCGCACCGGGGAGCTGTTTTTT.

The J gene is TRBJ2-7, the V gene TRBV5-1; 9 bases fit TRBD1. Germline V CDR1 and CDR2: SGHRS, YFSETQ. The CDR3 extends over 14 amino acids. V trimming: 4 bases; J trimming: 1 base; junction bases outside the gene matches: 3. CDR3 nucleotides: TGCGCCAGCAGCCCTGACAGGGGGTCCTACGAGCAGTACTTC. Its protein product is CASSPDRGSYEQYF.

This clone was seen a handful of times. V and J are TRBV7-9 and TRBJ1-1; D is unclear. Germline CDR1 reads SEHNR; CDR2 reads FQNEAQ (reference sequence). The length of the CDR3 is 13 residues. Trimming stripped 1 base from V and 4 bases from J, with 7 bases between. This CDR3 is CASSLGGSTEAFF. The CDR3 region has the DNA TGTGCCAGCAGCTTAGGTGGGAGCACTGAAGCTTTCTTT. The full variable domain, its missing parts supplied by reference TRBV7-9 and TRBJ1-1, is DTGVSQNPRHKITKRGQNVTFRCDPISEHNRLYWYRQTLGQGPEFLTYFQNEAQLEKSRLLSDRFSAERPKGSFSTLEIQRTEQGDSAMYLCASSLGGSTEAFFGQGTRLTVV.

The chain links TRBV7-2 to TRBJ2-2; 10 bases agree with TRBD1. Germline CDR1 SGHTA, CDR2 FQGNSA. The ends lost 5 bases at V and 5 bases at J; junction bases unmatched: 5. CDR3 size: 15 residues. In DNA form, the CDR3 reads TGTGCCAGCAGCCGGGACAGGGGCGCTACCGGGGAGCTGTTTTTT. It translates to CASSRDRGATGELFF.

The chain uses TRBV5-1 and TRBJ1-2; D might be TRBD1 (5 bases). Germline V gene lookup returns CDR1 SGHRS and CDR2 YFSETQ. V shed 4 bases and J shed 4 bases, with 14 bases lying between them. The CDR3 runs 14 residues. CDR3 loop: CASSRDWGGYGYTF. The DNA for the CDR3 is TGCGCCAGCAGCCGCGATTGGGGGGGCTATGGCTACACCTTC.

This clone was counted only a few times. The CDR3 bases are TGCGCCAGCAGCTTGGTTGGGACAGGGGTTGAAAAACTGTTTTTT. It codes for CASSLVGTGVEKLFF. The V call is TRBV5-1, the J call TRBJ1-4, with 10 nucleotides matching TRBD1. With V trimmed by 0 bases and J by 7 bases, 3 bases remained unmatched. The germline V gene has CDR1 SGHRS and CDR2 YFSETQ. This CDR3 is built from 15 residues.

The gene calls are TRBV4-2 and TRBJ2-7, with 10 bases lining up with TRBD2. This CDR3 spans 15 amino acids. Trimming took 4 bases from V and 5 from J; bases not matched to a gene: 8. Germline V CDR1 and CDR2: LGHNA, YNFKEQ. CDR3: CASSLNSGGINEQYF. The CDR3 DNA sequence: TGTGCCAGCAGCCTTAATAGCGGGGGGATCAACGAGCAGTACTTC.

V and J are TRBV27 and TRBJ2-7; TRBD2 aligns across 16 bases. CDR3 length: 16 amino acids. Trimming cost V 4 bases and J 7 bases; bases outside gene matches: 7. CDR1 is MNHEY and CDR2 is SMNVEV in the germline V gene (reference sequence). The CDR3 DNA is TGTGCCAGCAGTTCCTTCTCGGGACTAGCGGGAGGGGAGCAGTACTTC. Protein product: CASSSFSGLAGGEQYF.

The rearrangement uses TRBV7-8 and TRBJ1-5; TRBD1 is a possible D gene (6 bases). Trimming took 3 bases from V and 3 from J, leaving 12 bases between them. Germline V gene data show CDR1 as SGHVS and CDR2 as FQNEAQ. The CDR3 consists of 15 residues. The CDR3 DNA follows: TGTGCCAGCAGCTTCTCCAGGGGCCTCAATCAGCCCCAGCATTTT. Protein: CASSFSRGLNQPQHF.

This chain connects TRBV5-6 to TRBJ2-5, with D unclear. The CDR3 contains 14 residues. The V gene lost 4 bases and the J gene lost 4 bases, with 14 bases spanning the gap. Per the germline V gene, CDR1 is SGHDT and CDR2 is YYEEEE. CDR3 nucleotide sequence: TGTGCCAGCAGCCCGAGAGGTGTTGGAGAGACCCAGTACTTC. Translation: CASSPRGVGETQYF.

The chain employs TRBV10-3 and TRBJ1-6, with 9 bases identical to TRBD1. The CDR3 covers 15 residues. With V trimmed by 3 bases and J by 6 bases, 3 bases remained unmatched. Looked up from germline, CDR1 is ENHRY and CDR2 is SYGVKD. CDR3 residues: CAISDLQGANSPLHF. As DNA, the CDR3 is TGTGCCATCAGTGACCTACAGGGGGCTAATTCACCCCTCCACTTT.

The chain carries TRBV18 and TRBJ1-5; 7 nucleotides line up with TRBD1. The CDR3 covers 16 residues. Germline V lookup: CDR1 KGHSH, CDR2 LQKENI. The trim removed 0 bases at V and 0 bases at J, leaving 2 bases unmatched. DNA for the CDR3: TGTGCCAGCTCACCACCGGGGACAGTTAGCAATCAGCCCCAGCATTTT. This codes for CASSPPGTVSNQPQHF.

This clone occurred a few times. The J gene is TRBJ1-2, the V gene TRBV6-4, with a weak D call TRBD1 (5 bases). Germline V CDR1 and CDR2: MRHNA, SNTAGT. V lost 3 bases and J lost 8, with 13 bases in between. The CDR3 sequence is 13 residues long. This CDR3 is CASSDQGPAGYTF. For the CDR3, the DNA is TGTGCCAGCAGTGATCAGGGCCCAGCAGGCTACACCTTC.

This clone was counted a single time. This chain joins TRBV6-4 and TRBJ2-5; 12 nucleotides align to TRBD2. Germline CDR1 is MRHNA and CDR2 is SNTAGT. The CDR3 loop spans 15 amino acids. Germline trimming cut 4 bases from V and 4 bases from J; bases unmatched to any gene: 4. CDR3 coding DNA: TGTGCCAGCAGTGCGTCTAGCGGGGGGGGAGAGACCCAGTACTTC. Translating it yields CASSASSGGGETQYF.

This chain links TRBV13 with TRBJ2-7; maybe TRBD1 (6 bases). The CDR3 has 12 amino acids. Germline values: CDR1 PRHDT, CDR2 FYEKMQ (reference sequence). The ends were cut back, 6 bases at V and 5 bases at J, with 11 bases in the middle. The CDR3 DNA reads as TGTGCCAGCAGGGGAAACAGGGACGAGCAGTACTTC. Amino acids: CASRGNRDEQYF.

The rearrangement joins TRBV6-6 to TRBJ1-1; perhaps TRBD1 as D (5 bases). The CDR3 spans 12 residues. V was trimmed by 7 bases and J by 4 bases, leaving 10 bases between them. Germline V gives CDR1 MNHNY, CDR2 SVGAGI (reference sequence). The DNA of the CDR3 is TGTGCCAGCAATCGCGGGACCACTGAAGCTTTCTTT. Amino acid sequence: CASNRGTTEAFF.

This clone was seen a handful of times. This chain connects TRBV5-6 to TRBJ1-4; possible D gene TRBD1, 5 bases. Germline V CDR1 and CDR2: SGHDT, YYEEEE. The CDR3 has 16 amino acids. V was trimmed by 0 bases and J by 0 bases, leaving 9 bases between them. The DNA for the CDR3 is TGTGCCAGCAGCTTGGACAGGCTTGCAACTAATGAAAAACTGTTTTTT. Protein: CASSLDRLATNEKLFF. Supplemented by reference TRBV5-6 and TRBJ1-4, the full variable domain reads DAGVTQSPTHLIKTRGQQVTLRCSPKSGHDTVSWYQQALGQGPQFIFQYYEEEERQRGNFPDRFSGHQFPNYSSELNVNALLLGDSALYLCASSLDRLATNEKLFFGSGTQLSVL.

This clone was seen once. The rearrangement uses TRBV29-1 and TRBJ1-4; D is possibly TRBD1 (5 bases). This CDR3 region has 12 residues. In germline, CDR1 is SQVTM, CDR2 ANQGSEA. V lost 4 bases to trimming and J lost 7 bases, with 10 bases between them. The CDR3 nucleotides read TGCAGCGTTGCGGGGGGGAGTGAAAAACTGTTTTTT. This codes for CSVAGGSEKLFF.

This chain links TRBV29-1 with TRBJ1-1, with D maybe TRBD1 (5 bases). This CDR3 is 14 amino acids long. CDR1 SQVTM and CDR2 ANQGSEA come from the germline V gene. V shed 1 base and J shed 4 bases, with 13 bases lying between them. The CDR3 sequence is CSVEGRGMGTEAFF. CDR3 DNA sequence: TGCAGCGTTGAAGGGAGGGGAATGGGCACTGAAGCTTTCTTT.

This chain connects TRBV6-5 to TRBJ2-7; 10 positions match TRBD1. J gave up 1 base and V 5 bases, and 5 bases lay outside the gene matches. The CDR3 covers 15 residues. The V gene's germline CDR1 is MNHEY and CDR2 SVGAGI. The DNA for the CDR3 is TGTGCCAGCAGTCGCCGGGACAGGGGTTCCTACGAGCAGTACTTC. Translating gives CASSRRDRGSYEQYF.